This T cell receptor (beta chain) was retrieved from a study of blood T cell repertoires in COVID-19. Across the whole study: T cells, B-cell-depleted T cells, or PBMCs supplied cDNA or gDNA.

TCRdb's table, derived via immunoSEQ multiplex PCR, lists solely in-frame clones and lacks some. The table lists roughly 250,000 clones, roughly four fifths of them singletons. The sequence derives from a woman at least 80 years old with acute or convalescent COVID-19. The sequenced sample consisted of peripheral blood.

In DNA, the CDR3 is TGTGCCAGCAGCAAGGGTTGGAGGGGCTACACCTTC. Encoded protein: CASSKGWRGYTF. V is TRBV7-2 and J is TRBJ1-2; no clear D gene. Trimming shortened V by 5 bases and J by 8 bases, and 12 bases separated the two germline ends. Germline CDR1 SGHTA, CDR2 FQGNSA. The CDR3 contains 12 residues.